This TCR beta chain was sequenced for a study of Ad26.COV2.S vaccination and SARS-CoV-2 variants. Study findings and constraints: Considerable breadth of spike-specific CD8+ and CD4+ T cell responses has reportedly been documented following vaccination.

Turning to this clone: Its antigen is as yet unknown. One end of the junction does not line up with germline, which may come from a read error.

The treatment: around 19 received Ad26.COV2.S at low or high dose, single or two shots; about 5 received placebo; per-sample allocation not given. Each sample was drawn 63 days after the first injection (of vaccine or placebo). TCRdb's table, derived via immunoSEQ multiplex PCR, lists solely in-frame clones and lacks some. Of 440,000 or so clones listed, 92% are singletons. The sample here was peripheral blood, taken in a trial of Ad26.COV2.S vaccine versus placebo. This sequence was found in a person aged 18-60 years who received the Ad26.COV2.S COVID-19 vaccine or a placebo.

The CDR3, as DNA: TGTGCTAGCAGCTTAGATCTGGGGATAGTCGGGGAGCTGTTTTTT. As protein: CASSLDLGIVGELFF. The rearrangement joins TRBV7-7 to TRBJ2-2, with D hard to call. Germline lookup yields CDR1 SSHAT and CDR2 FNYEAQ (reference sequence). This CDR3 contains 15 residues.